The clone carrying this T cell receptor (beta chain) has ten or more counts. Relying on iRepertoire HTBI primers and Arm-PCR of CDR3 regions, the team built TCR beta libraries. MiXCR was run by TCRdb on the multiplex PCR reads, yielding one entry per CDR3 protein. This table has roughly 470,000 distinct CDR3 sequences, around 20% appearing once. The time point denotes: persistent/refractory GD, antithyroid drugs over 5 years with positive TRAb. After RNA was extracted from PBMCs, the TCR library was made from it. This entry is derived from a study of regulatory T cells in long-lasting Graves disease. The sequencing used peripheral blood mononuclear cells (PBMCs), collected when the disease was refractory, from a patient treated with antithyroid drugs. This receptor was taken from a female donor with Graves disease.

The CDR3 spells CASSLKAGAFGELFF. CDR3 in DNA: TGTGCCAGCAGCTTAAAGGCAGGGGCTTTCGGGGAGCTGTTTTTT. The chain employs TRBV7-3 and TRBJ2-2, with D maybe TRBD1 (6 bases). V lost 1 base and J 7 bases, leaving 13 bases between the germline ends. The CDR3 length is 15 residues. Germline lookup yields CDR1 SGHTA and CDR2 FQGTGA.